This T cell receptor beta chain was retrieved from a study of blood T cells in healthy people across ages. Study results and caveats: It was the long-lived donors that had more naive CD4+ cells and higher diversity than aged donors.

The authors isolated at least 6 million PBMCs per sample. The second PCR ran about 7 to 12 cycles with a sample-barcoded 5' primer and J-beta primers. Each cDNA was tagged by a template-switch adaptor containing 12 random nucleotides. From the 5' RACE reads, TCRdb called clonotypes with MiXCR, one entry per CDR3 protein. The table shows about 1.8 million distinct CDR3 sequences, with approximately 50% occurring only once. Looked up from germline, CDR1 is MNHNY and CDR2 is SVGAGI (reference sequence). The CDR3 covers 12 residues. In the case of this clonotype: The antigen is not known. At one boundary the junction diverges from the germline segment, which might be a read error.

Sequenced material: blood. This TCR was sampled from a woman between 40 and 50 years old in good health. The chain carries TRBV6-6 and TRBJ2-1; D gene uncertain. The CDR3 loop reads CASSYYGPEQFF. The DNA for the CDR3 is TGTGCTAGCAGTTATTATGGTCCGGAGCAGTTCTTC.